The 5 T cell receptor beta chains reported below all come from one sample, sequenced in a study of T cells expressing NK-cell markers. From the 5' RACE reads, TCRdb lists one entry per CDR3 protein and no DNA. In total, the table holds about 450,000 distinct CDR3 sequences. Input material: blood T cells: a sorted CD56 or NKG2C T cell subset, CD4+ or CD8+ T cells, or bulk PBMC T cells (not recorded which). The receptors were sampled from a woman between 18 and 75 years old in good health.

The chain couples TRBV27 to TRBJ2-5; lacking DNA, the TRBD1 call made by TCRdb goes unchecked. CDR1 is MNHEY and CDR2 is SMNVEV in the germline V gene (reference sequence). The CDR3 extends over 15 amino acids. This CDR3 reads CASSFTRGRQETQYF.

The V and J genes are TRBV20-1 and TRBJ1-1; TCRdb returns TRBD1, unconfirmable since there is no DNA. CDR1 DFQATT and CDR2 SNEGSKA come from the germline V gene (reference sequence). CDR3 length equals 11 residues. CDR3 protein: CSARPGTEAFF.

The chain uses TRBV15 and TRBJ2-1. In germline, CDR1 is LNHNV, CDR2 YYDKDF (reference sequence). CDR3 length: 16 amino acids. The CDR3 loop reads CATSTDTGSSYNEQFF.

This rearrangement joins TRBV15 to TRBJ1-5; the TRBD1 assignment by TCRdb is unverifiable without DNA. This CDR3 region has 17 residues. Germline V gene lookup returns CDR1 LNHNV and CDR2 YYDKDF (reference sequence). CDR3 residues: CATSRDRGRQGHQPQHF.

The chain is built from TRBV20-1 and TRBJ2-1; TCRdb calls TRBD2, which cannot be checked without DNA. This CDR3 spans 14 amino acids. Germline values: CDR1 DFQATT, CDR2 SNEGSKA (reference sequence). The CDR3 protein is CSAGSSGRVREQFF.